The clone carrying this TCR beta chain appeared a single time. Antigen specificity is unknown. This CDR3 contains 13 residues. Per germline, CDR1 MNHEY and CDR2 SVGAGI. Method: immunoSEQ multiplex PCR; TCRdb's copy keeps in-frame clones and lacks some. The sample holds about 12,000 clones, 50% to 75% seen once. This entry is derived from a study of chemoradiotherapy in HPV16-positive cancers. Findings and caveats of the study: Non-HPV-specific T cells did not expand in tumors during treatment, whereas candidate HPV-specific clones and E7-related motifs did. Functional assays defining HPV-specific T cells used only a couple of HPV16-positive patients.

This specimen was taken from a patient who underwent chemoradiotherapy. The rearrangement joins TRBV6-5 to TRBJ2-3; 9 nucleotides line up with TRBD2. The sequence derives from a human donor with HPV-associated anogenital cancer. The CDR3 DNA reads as TGTGCTCTCAAGGCGGGGGGGTACGATACGCAGTATTTT. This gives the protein CALKAGGYDTQYF.